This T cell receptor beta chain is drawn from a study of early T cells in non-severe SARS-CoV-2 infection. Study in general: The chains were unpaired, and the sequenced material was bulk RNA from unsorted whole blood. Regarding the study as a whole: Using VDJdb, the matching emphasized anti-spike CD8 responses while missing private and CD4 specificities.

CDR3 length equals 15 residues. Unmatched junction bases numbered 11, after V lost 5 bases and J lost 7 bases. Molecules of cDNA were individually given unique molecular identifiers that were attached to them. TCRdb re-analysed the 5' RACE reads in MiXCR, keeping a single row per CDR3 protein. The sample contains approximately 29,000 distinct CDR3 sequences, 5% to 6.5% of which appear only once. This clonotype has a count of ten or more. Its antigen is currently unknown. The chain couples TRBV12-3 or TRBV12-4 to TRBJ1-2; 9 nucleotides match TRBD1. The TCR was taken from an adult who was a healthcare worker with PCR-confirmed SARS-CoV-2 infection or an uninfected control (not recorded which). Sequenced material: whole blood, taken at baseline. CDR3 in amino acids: CASSPWDRERAGYTF. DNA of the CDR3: TGTGCCAGCAGTCCCTGGGACAGGGAAAGGGCTGGCTACACCTTC.